This T cell receptor beta chain was found in a study of response to subunit inactivated influenza vaccine (dated by TCRdb to 2016 to 2019). Regarding the complete study: To follow how T cells responded to a trivalent subunit inactivated influenza vaccine, the researchers relied on deep quantitative profiling of the T cell receptor repertoire.

Regarding this clonotype: This receptor's antigen is unknown. No base-level quality is on record; no much larger clone is a single base apart.

Study-wide findings and limitations: The authors suggested that each seasonal influenza vaccination may recruit only a limited number of new T cells.

The time point label on this specimen signifies: more than 35 days after influenza vaccine administration. The CDR1 and CDR2 encoded by the germline V gene are SQVTM and ANQGSEA. Trimming accounts for 2 bases at V and 7 bases at J, while the number of junction bases matched to no gene is 4. The CDR3 has 12 amino acids, counting the end cysteine and phenylalanine. Only CDR3 DNA remains: 36 bases, in frame from the first base. The library was prepared using RT-PCR. These reads were obtained on an Illumina HiSeq 2500. The public reads were reprocessed in TCRdb via fastp at Q25 and MiXCR, keeping in-frame beta chains. CDR3 protein sequences are deduplicated, and each keeps its most common genes and DNA. This sample holds over 400,000 distinct CDR3 sequences; 10% to 11% were observed only once. The ten largest clonotypes hold 9.5% to 15% of the sample.

The material was PBMCs from blood, obtained about 6 weeks after vaccination. The sequence was obtained from a man between 50 and 59 years old who received an inactivated influenza vaccine. Donor details come from another sample of the same person, matched by shared clones. The V gene is TRBV29-1 and the J gene is TRBJ1-2, with 7 middle bases fitting TRBD1. The DNA sequence is given as TGCAGCGTTGAAAACAGGGGACTTGGCTACACCTTC. Its protein is CSVENRGLGYTF.